A selection of T cell receptor beta chains follows, all from one sample in a study of blood T cell repertoires in COVID-19. Repertoires were generated with immunoSEQ multiplex PCR, while TCRdb's copy carries only in-frame clones and drops some. The sample lists roughly 17,000 clones; around nine tenths were seen once. The sequenced sample was peripheral blood. These receptors came from a human donor in a cohort sampled during active COVID-19. Both conserved end residues are part of each CDR3. A D gene is named only where the DNA matches it firmly. The size field is filled for only some rows; it gives once, few, many or a size class.

V	size	J	D	DNA	CDR3
TRBV7-9	once	TRBJ2-2	TRBD2	TGTGCCAGCAGCTTTGGGAGGGACACCGGGGAGCTGTTTTTT	CASSFGRDTGELFF
TRBV29-1	-	TRBJ1-1	-	TGCAGCGTTGTAGGGCGGACTAACACTGAAGCTTTCTTT	CSVVGRTNTEAFF
TRBV6-4	-	TRBJ1-2	TRBD1	TGTGCCAGCAGTGACTCAGGGACAGGGGGCGCCCCCCGTGCTCATGGCTACACCTTC	CASSDSGTGGAPRAHGYTF
TRBV5-1	-	TRBJ1-2	-	TGCGCCAGCAGGGATTTATTGAGGCTTAACTATGGCTACACCTTC	CASRDLLRLNYGYTF
TRBV3-1/TRBV3-2	once	TRBJ2-7	-	TGTGCCAGCAGCCAAGGGAGCGGCTACTACGAGCAGTACTTC	CASSQGSGYYEQYF
TRBV25-1	-	TRBJ1-2	-	TGTGCCAGCAGCCCTTCAGGGATCTATGGCTACACCTTC	CASSPSGIYGYTF
TRBV5-6	-	TRBJ2-5	TRBD1	TGTGCCAGCACAACAGGGGTCGGGACCCAGTACTTC	CASTTGVGTQYF
TRBV6-4	-	TRBJ1-1	-	TGTGCCAGCAGTTCGACGCGACAGGCAAGGGCTTTCTTT	CASSSTRQARAFF
TRBV11-3	few	TRBJ1-1	-	TGTGCCAGCAGCTTAACTAATACATCGGGAGTGAACACTGAAGCTTTCTTT	CASSLTNTSGVNTEAFF
TRBV3-1/TRBV3-2	-	TRBJ1-2	-	TGTGCCAGCAGCCATAGTCCGACAGGTGGAGAGAGCTACACCTTC	CASSHSPTGGESYTF
TRBV28	-	TRBJ2-3	TRBD1	TGTGCCAGCAGTTTCCTTCAGGGACAGGCATATTTT	CASSFLQGQAYF
TRBV6-5	once	TRBJ2-7	TRBD1	TGTGCCAGCAGTTACAGGGGGCCACGCGAGCAGTACTTC	CASSYRGPREQYF
TRBV3-1/TRBV3-2	-	TRBJ1-1	-	TGTGCCAGCAGCCCGTCGGACAGACAGAACACTGAAGCTTTCTTT	CASSPSDRQNTEAFF
TRBV27	-	TRBJ1-1	-	TGTGCCAGCAGTTTGGGTTCAGGAACTGAAGCTTTCTTT	CASSLGSGTEAFF
TRBV28	-	TRBJ1-2	TRBD1	TGTGCCAGCAGATGGACAGGTCCCTATGGCTACACCTTC	CASRWTGPYGYTF
TRBV24-1	-	TRBJ2-1	-	TGTGCCACCGGGGCTTCCATCGCCAATGAGCAGTTCTTC	CATGASIANEQFF
TRBV24-1	-	TRBJ1-4	TRBD1	TGTGCCACCAGTGATCCGACAGGGGCGGGGGAAAAACTGTTTTTT	CATSDPTGAGEKLFF
TRBV5-1	-	TRBJ1-1	-	TGCGCCAGCAGCTTCCGGGGGGCGGACACTGAAGCTTTCTTT	CASSFRGADTEAFF
TRBV9	-	TRBJ2-1	-	TGTGCCAGCAGCGTAGCAGGTTTAAGTGAGCAGTTCTTC	CASSVAGLSEQFF
TRBV5-1	-	TRBJ1-1	TRBD1	TGCGCCAGCAGCCCAGGGACAGGGGGGGGCCTTGAAGCTTTCTTT	CASSPGTGGGLEAFF
TRBV7-6	medium-sized	TRBJ2-2	-	TGTGCCAGCGACCTGGAGGGAGGAAACACCGGGGAGCTGTTTTTT	CASDLEGGNTGELFF
TRBV28	-	TRBJ1-1	TRBD1	TGTGCCAGCAGTTTGCCCCCCGGGACAGGGGGCGAGACTGAAGCTTTCTTT	CASSLPPGTGGETEAFF
TRBV5-1	few	TRBJ2-3	TRBD2	TGCGCCAGCAGCCCCGGACTAGCTGCGGGCACAGATACGCAGTATTTT	CASSPGLAAGTDTQYF
TRBV5-4	-	TRBJ2-3	-	TGTGCCAGCAGCTTTAAGCGGGGCACAGATACGCAGTATTTT	CASSFKRGTDTQYF
TRBV6-5	-	TRBJ2-1	TRBD2	TGTGCCAGCAGTATAGGGCGGGGGAATGAGCAGTTCTTC	CASSIGRGNEQFF
TRBV5-6	-	TRBJ2-3	TRBD2	TGTGCCAGCAGCTTGGCAGGGCAGGGAGGGGATACGCAGTATTTT	CASSLAGQGGDTQYF
TRBV18	-	TRBJ2-1	TRBD1	TGTGCCAGCTCACCCGACAGGGTCAATGAGCAGTTCTTC	CASSPDRVNEQFF
TRBV30	-	TRBJ2-3	TRBD2	TGTGCCTGGATCCCATCGACTAGCGTGTGGACAGATACGCAGTATTTT	CAWIPSTSVWTDTQYF
TRBV28	-	TRBJ2-1	TRBD1	TGTGCCAGCAGTAGACAGGGGCGCGTCAATGAGCAGTTCTTC	CASSRQGRVNEQFF
TRBV5-1	few	TRBJ2-7	TRBD2	TGCGCCAGCAGCCGGACTAGCGGGAGCTACGAGCAGTACTTC	CASSRTSGSYEQYF
TRBV27	-	TRBJ1-6	-	TGTGCCAGCAGTTTATATAGGGGTAAGGACTCACCCCTCCACTTT	CASSLYRGKDSPLHF
TRBV24-1	-	TRBJ1-4	TRBD1	TGTGCCACCAGTGACACGGGACAGGGCGGTGAAAAACTGTTTTTT	CATSDTGQGGEKLFF
TRBV5-4	-	TRBJ2-3	TRBD2	TGTGCCAGCAGCTTAAGGCCTAGCGGGGCCACAGATACGCAGTATTTT	CASSLRPSGATDTQYF
TRBV9	-	TRBJ2-5	TRBD1	TGTGCCAGCAGCACTCGGACAGGGGCCGAGACCCAGTACTTC	CASSTRTGAETQYF
TRBV3-1/TRBV3-2	-	TRBJ1-2	-	TGTGCCAGCAGCGGAGCGGCAGGGGTTTTTGGCTACACCTTC	CASSGAAGVFGYTF
TRBV11-2	-	TRBJ1-4	TRBD1	TGTGCCAGCAGCTTAGGACAGGGTAATGAAAAACTGTTTTTT	CASSLGQGNEKLFF
TRBV10-3	-	TRBJ2-1	TRBD1	TGTGCCATCAGTGGACAGGGTATTGAGCAGTTCTTC	CAISGQGIEQFF
TRBV5-1	-	TRBJ1-4	-	TGCGCCAGCAGGCAGGCAACTAATGAAAAACTGTTTTTT	CASRQATNEKLFF
TRBV6-5	-	TRBJ2-1	-	TGTGCCAGCAGTCTCCTAGCGACAACCATCAATGAGCAGTTCTTC	CASSLLATTINEQFF
TRBV2	-	TRBJ2-3	-	TGTGCCAGCAGTGGAGGTCGGGCAGATACGCAGTATTTT	CASSGGRADTQYF
TRBV14	-	TRBJ2-7	TRBD2	TGTGCCAGCAGCGACCCGGGACTAGCGGGAGCAGGTGGGCAGTACTTC	CASSDPGLAGAGGQYF
TRBV19	-	TRBJ1-5	-	TGTGCCAGTAGTATAGGCTGGACAGCCACAACATACAATCAGCCCCAGCATTTT	CASSIGWTATTYNQPQHF
TRBV12-3/TRBV12-4	-	TRBJ1-3	-	TGTGCCAGCAGCCAAAGGGAGGGAAACACCATATATTTT	CASSQREGNTIYF
TRBV14	-	TRBJ1-5	-	TGTGCCAGCAGCCAGCCACAGGGTTATCAGCCCCAGCATTTT	CASSQPQGYQPQHF
TRBV19	-	TRBJ2-1	-	TGTGCCAGTAGTATAGCGAGCGCTACCTACTACAATGAGCAGTTCTTC	CASSIASATYYNEQFF
TRBV6-5	-	TRBJ1-2	-	TGTGCCAGCACCATTAACACAGCCGGGAGCTATGGCTACACCTTC	CASTINTAGSYGYTF
TRBV5-1	-	TRBJ2-7	-	TGCGCCAGCAGCTCCGGAGGGGCTCTCACCTACGAGCAGTACTTC	CASSSGGALTYEQYF
TRBV5-1	once	TRBJ2-3	-	TGCGCCAGCAGCTTGGCCCCAGGATCAGATACGCAGTATTTT	CASSLAPGSDTQYF
TRBV5-4	-	TRBJ2-1	-	TGTGCCAGCAGCTTGCCTAGCGCCGGTGAGCAGTTCTTC	CASSLPSAGEQFF
TRBV6-1	-	TRBJ1-3	-	TGTGCCAGCAGTGAGCAGGGGCAACGGAACACCATATATTTT	CASSEQGQRNTIYF
TRBV28	few	TRBJ1-2	TRBD1	TGTGCCAGCACCGTGTCCGGGACAGGGAGAGGAGGAGGAGGCTACACCTTC	CASTVSGTGRGGGGYTF
TRBV5-1	-	TRBJ2-1	-	TGCGCCAGCAGCCCTCTGGGTTTCAATGAGCGGCAGTTCTTC	CASSPLGFNERQFF
TRBV28	-	TRBJ1-5	-	TGTGCCAGCAGTTTACGGCAGGTGGCCCTTCAGCCCCAGCATTTT	CASSLRQVALQPQHF
TRBV5-1	once	TRBJ2-5	TRBD2	TGCGCCAGCAGCTTGGCCGGGGGGAGAGGCGGGGAGACCCAGTACTTC	CASSLAGGRGGETQYF
TRBV24-1	-	TRBJ1-2	-	TGTGCCACCAGTTCAGGGAGGGCGTACACCTTC	CATSSGRAYTF
TRBV5-1	-	TRBJ2-1	TRBD2	TGCGCCAGCAGCGCAAGCGGGAGTGGGGTCTCCTACAATGAGCAGTTCTTC	CASSASGSGVSYNEQFF
TRBV2	-	TRBJ1-5	-	TGTGCCAGCAGTGAAGTGCCCCCGGGGCCCCAGCATTTT	CASSEVPPGPQHF